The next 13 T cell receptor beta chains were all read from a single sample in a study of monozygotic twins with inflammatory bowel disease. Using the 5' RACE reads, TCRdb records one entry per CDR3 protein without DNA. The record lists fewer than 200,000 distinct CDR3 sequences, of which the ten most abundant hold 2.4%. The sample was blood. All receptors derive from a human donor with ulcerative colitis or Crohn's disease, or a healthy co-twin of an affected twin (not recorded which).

The CDR3 sequence: CDSSPRDFLSDTQYF. The rearrangement links TRBV7-8 to TRBJ2-3; the TCRdb call, TRBD2, lacks DNA for checking. Germline CDR1 reads SGHVS; CDR2 reads FQNEAQ. CDR3 length equals 15 residues.

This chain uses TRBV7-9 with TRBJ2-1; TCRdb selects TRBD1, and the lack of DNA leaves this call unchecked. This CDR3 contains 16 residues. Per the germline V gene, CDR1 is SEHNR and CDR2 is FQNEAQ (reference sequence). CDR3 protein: CASSHFRGGAYNEQFF.

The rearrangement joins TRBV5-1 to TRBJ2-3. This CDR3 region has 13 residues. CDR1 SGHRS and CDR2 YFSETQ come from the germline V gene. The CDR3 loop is CASSPTSTDTQYF.

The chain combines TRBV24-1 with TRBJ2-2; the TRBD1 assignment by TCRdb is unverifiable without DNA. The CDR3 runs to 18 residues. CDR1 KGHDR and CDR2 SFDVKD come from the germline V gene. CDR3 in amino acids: CATSAPRGTGGETGELFF.

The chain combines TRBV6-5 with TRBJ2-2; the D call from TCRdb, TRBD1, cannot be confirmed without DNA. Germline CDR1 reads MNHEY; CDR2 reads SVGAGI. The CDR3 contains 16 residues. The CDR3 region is CASSSNRGRNTGELFF.

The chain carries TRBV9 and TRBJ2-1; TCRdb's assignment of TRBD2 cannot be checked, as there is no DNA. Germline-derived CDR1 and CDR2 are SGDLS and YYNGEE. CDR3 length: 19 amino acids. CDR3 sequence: CASSRSQGRAGTSLHEQFF.

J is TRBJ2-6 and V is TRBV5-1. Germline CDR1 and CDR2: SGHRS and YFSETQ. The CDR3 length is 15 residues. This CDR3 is CASSLAGAGANVLTF.

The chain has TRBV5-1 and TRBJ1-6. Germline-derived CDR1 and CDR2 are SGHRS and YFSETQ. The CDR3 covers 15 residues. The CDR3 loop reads CASSYSGIDDSPLHF.

CDR3 loop: CASGDSGVGTQYF. The rearrangement joins TRBV12-5 to TRBJ2-5; TCRdb outputs TRBD2, but without DNA this stays unchecked. CDR1 and CDR2 from the germline V gene are LGHNT and FRNRAP. The CDR3 consists of 13 residues.

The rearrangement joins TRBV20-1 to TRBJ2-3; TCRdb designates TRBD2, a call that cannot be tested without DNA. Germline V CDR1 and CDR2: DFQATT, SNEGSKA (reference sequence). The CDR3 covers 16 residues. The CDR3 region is CSARDLGYRSADTQYF.

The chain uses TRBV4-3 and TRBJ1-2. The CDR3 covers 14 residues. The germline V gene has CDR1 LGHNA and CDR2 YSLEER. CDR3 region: CASSQFQANYGYTF.

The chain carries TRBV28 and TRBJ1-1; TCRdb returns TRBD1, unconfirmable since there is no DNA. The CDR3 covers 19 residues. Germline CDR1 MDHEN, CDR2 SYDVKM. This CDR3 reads CASSARPGQGFGKSTEAFF.

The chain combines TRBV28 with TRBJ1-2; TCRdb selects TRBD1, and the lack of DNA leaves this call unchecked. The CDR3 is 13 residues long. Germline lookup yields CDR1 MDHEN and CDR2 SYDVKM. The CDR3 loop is CASRGTGGDGYTF.